This TCR beta chain was profiled in a study of T cell repertoires in cytomegalovirus infection. From the reads, TCRdb called clonotypes with MiXCR, one entry per CDR3 protein. The data hold some 940,000 distinct CDR3 sequences, with 30% to 40% observed a single time. CDR1 and CDR2 from the germline V gene are MDHEN and SYDVKM. This CDR3 is 12 amino acids long. The germline V and J ends were trimmed by 2 bases and 9 bases, with 7 bases remaining between them. With respect to this clonotype: No antigen is known for it.

Sequencing was performed on cultured CD8+ T cells from PBMCs, taken from culture after CMV antigen stimulation. The genes are TRBV28 and TRBJ1-4; D gene unclear. This sequence originates from a human donor in good health (CMV status not recorded). Some clones in this sample may be carry-over from other donors' samples. The CDR3 DNA reads TGTGCCAGCAGTTTAGAAGAAAAAAAACTGTTTTTT. Translation: CASSLEEKKLFF.